Each of the 29 T cell receptor beta chains below was sequenced from the same sample in a study of T cells in Graves' hyperthyroidism and ophthalmopathy (dated by TCRdb to about 2019). Library preparation was by multiplex PCR. The data were produced on an Illumina HiSeq 2000. Amplification of TCR beta CDR3 regions was carried out from RNA transcripts. For the first round of RT-PCR on the TCR CDR3, the HTBI primer set was used together with the Qiagen OneStep RT-PCR kit. Using fastp at Q25 and MiXCR, TCRdb reprocessed the public reads and kept productive beta chains. Entries are consolidated by CDR3 protein sequence, retaining the most common genes and DNA. Across this sample there are fewer than 550,000 distinct CDR3 sequences, with about 24% seen only once. The ten largest clones represent about 11% of the sample. The sample comprised blood. The receptor set was obtained from a woman aged 30 to 39 with Graves' ophthalmopathy.

This chain uses TRBV18 with TRBJ2-5; D uncertain. This CDR3 is built from 13 residues. The germline CDR1 and CDR2 sequences are KGHSH and LQKENI. V was trimmed by 2 bases and J by 3 bases, leaving 7 bases between them. Here the CDR3 reads CASSPSRKETQYF. CDR3 bases: TGTGCCAGCTCACCAAGCAGGAAAGAGACCCAGTACTTC.

The chain has TRBV28 and TRBJ2-5; tentative D call: TRBD2 (6 bases). This CDR3 contains 16 residues. Germline lookup yields CDR1 MDHEN and CDR2 SYDVKM. Trimming left V 3 bases short and J 1 base short, with 15 bases between. In DNA, the CDR3 is TGTGCCAGCAGTTTCTTAACTAGCAGGAGCCAAGAGACCCAGTACTTC. It specifies CASSFLTSRSQETQYF. The full variable domain, with the rest looked up from reference TRBV28 and TRBJ2-5, is DVKVTQSSRYLVKRTGEKVFLECVQDMDHENMFWYRQDPGLGLRLIYFSYDVKMKEKGDIPEGYSVSREKKERFSLILESASTNQTSMYLCASSFLTSRSQETQYFGPGTRLLVL.

A word on this clonotype: Just one base apart from a much larger clone, this may be a read error. The CDR3 spells CASRGLSSTGELFF. CDR3 nucleotide sequence: TGTGCCAGCAGGGGACTAAGTTCGACCGGGGAGCTGTTTTTT. The chain is built from TRBV6-2 or TRBV6-3 and TRBJ2-2; 7 bases match TRBD2. The CDR3 is 14 residues long. CDR1 is MNHEY and CDR2 is SVGEGT in the germline V gene. Germline trimming cut 6 bases from V and 5 bases from J; bases unmatched to any gene: 6.

The chain uses TRBV14 and TRBJ2-7; the D gene is possibly TRBD1 (6 bases). The V gene lost 6 bases and the J gene lost 0 bases, with 12 bases spanning the gap. CDR1 SGHDN and CDR2 FVKESK come from the germline V gene. This CDR3 spans 14 amino acids. The CDR3 loop is CASRATGSSYEQYF. The CDR3 bases are TGTGCCAGCAGAGCAACAGGGAGCTCCTACGAGCAGTACTTC.

The table lists this clonotype with many counts. The DNA for the CDR3 is TGTGCCATCAGTGAGAGGATTATCAGTCAGCCCCAGCATTTT. Translation gives CAISERIISQPQHF. The J gene is TRBJ1-5, the V gene TRBV10-3; D unclear. V lost 2 bases and J 6 bases, leaving 11 bases between the germline ends. The CDR3 loop spans 14 amino acids. CDR1 and CDR2 (germline): ENHRY, SYGVKD.

The gene calls are TRBV15 and TRBJ2-7; no reliable D call. V lost 0 bases and J lost 4, with 13 bases in between. The CDR3 has 15 amino acids. Germline values: CDR1 LNHNV, CDR2 YYDKDF (reference sequence). The DNA of the CDR3 is TGTGCCACCAGCAGAGAGATCTACGCATCATACGAGCAGTACTTC. Translation: CATSREIYASYEQYF.

This rearrangement joins TRBV29-1 to TRBJ1-2; 12 bases map to TRBD1. Trimming took 1 base from V and 6 from J; bases not matched to a gene: 6. Germline-derived CDR1 and CDR2 are SQVTM and ANQGSEA. The CDR3 is made up of 15 amino acids. CDR3 DNA sequence: TGCAGCGTTGAAGTGGGGACAGGGGGCAGCGATGGCTACACCTTC. Protein product: CSVEVGTGGSDGYTF.

This clonotype was detected many times. V and J are TRBV12-3 or TRBV12-4 and TRBJ1-5; D possibly corresponds to TRBD1 (6 bases). Trimming took 7 bases from V and 7 from J, leaving 14 bases between them. CDR3 length: 13 residues. The DNA of the CDR3 is TGTGCCAGCAAACAGGGTTATAGACAGCCCCAGCATTTT. Translated, it gives CASKQGYRQPQHF.

This clonotype appeared a few times. The genes are TRBV4-1 and TRBJ2-7; tentative D call: TRBD2 (5 bases). The CDR3 is made up of 15 amino acids. Trimming cost V 2 bases and J 2 bases, with 13 bases left between them. In germline, CDR1 is MGHRA, CDR2 YSYEKL. The CDR3 DNA reads TGCGCCAGCAGCCAAACCCCTCCGGGGACCTACGAGCAGTACTTC. Protein sequence: CASSQTPPGTYEQYF.

This clonotype was counted many times. The chain links TRBV6-1 to TRBJ1-2, with D maybe TRBD1 (5 bases). The germline gives CDR1 MNHNS, CDR2 SASEGT. This CDR3 spans 14 amino acids. Trimming stripped 5 bases from V and 4 bases from J, with 14 bases between. The CDR3 DNA reads as TGTGCCAGCAGTCAAGACCGGGACGGCTATGGCTACACCTTC. It specifies CASSQDRDGYGYTF.

This clonotype was seen a handful of times. The rearrangement uses TRBV12-3 or TRBV12-4 and TRBJ1-5; D is undetermined. This CDR3 is built from 13 residues. V dropped 1 base and J dropped 8 bases, with 9 bases sitting between them. CDR3 DNA: TGTGCCAGCAGTTTAGTGAGAGTGGAGCCCCAGCATTTT. Its protein is CASSLVRVEPQHF.

This clonotype was detected many times. V and J are TRBV7-9 and TRBJ2-5, with D possibly being TRBD1 (5 bases). Trimming took off 3 bases at V and 5 bases at J, with 13 bases between the two ends. CDR3 length: 14 residues. From germline, CDR1 is SEHNR and CDR2 FQNEAQ (reference sequence). The CDR3 DNA reads as TGTGCCAGCAGCTTTACATTAGGGGATGAGACCCAGTACTTC. It specifies CASSFTLGDETQYF.

This clonotype has at least ten counts. This chain joins TRBV27 and TRBJ2-7; D perhaps matches TRBD1 (6 bases). Between the trimmed V and J ends, which lost 6 bases and 3 bases, there was a span of 12 bases. The CDR3 loop spans 13 amino acids. Per germline, CDR1 MNHEY and CDR2 SMNVEV (reference sequence). The CDR3 loop is CASSLTGFYEQYF. CDR3 coding DNA: TGTGCCAGCAGCTTGACAGGATTCTACGAGCAGTACTTC.

This clonotype was counted a few times. A much larger clone lies one base from this, so it may be a read error. This chain joins TRBV6-5 and TRBJ2-5; D not resolved. CDR1 is MNHEY, CDR2 SVGAGI, per germline. This CDR3 region has 13 residues. The CDR3 DNA sequence: TGTGCCAGCAGTTACGGGCTACAAGAGACCAAGTACTTC. Its protein product is CASSYGLQETKYF.

In this sample, this clonotype turned up many times. V gene TRBV28 combines with J gene TRBJ2-7, with 7 bases aligning to TRBD1. Germline CDR1 MDHEN, CDR2 SYDVKM. Unmatched junction bases numbered 15, after V lost 6 bases and J lost 7 bases. The CDR3 has 15 amino acids. In DNA, the CDR3 is TGTGCCAGCAGCCCCTCCGACAGGGTTTACGTGGAGCAGTACTTC. Protein sequence: CASSPSDRVYVEQYF.

This clonotype has ten or more counts. The CDR3 DNA reads as TGTGCCAGCAGGAACATACAGGGGAAAGAGACCCAGTACTTC. This gives the protein CASRNIQGKETQYF. The V and J genes are TRBV12-3 or TRBV12-4 and TRBJ2-5; 7 positions match TRBD1. The ends lost 6 bases at V and 3 bases at J; junction bases unmatched: 7. The CDR3 sequence is 14 residues long.

This clonotype was picked up many times. The chain employs TRBV6-5 and TRBJ1-1; a possible D gene is TRBD1 (5 bases). Germline CDR1 is MNHEY and CDR2 is SVGAGI. V was pared by 6 bases and J by 0 bases, with 11 bases between. This CDR3 spans 14 amino acids. CDR3 DNA sequence: TGTGCCAGCAGGACGGGGGGGATGAACACTGAAGCTTTCTTT. It encodes CASRTGGMNTEAFF.

This clonotype was seen many times. V usage is TRBV30 and J usage is TRBJ2-2; unclear D gene. Per germline, CDR1 GTSNPN and CDR2 SVGIG (reference sequence). The CDR3 contains 13 residues. Trimming took off 2 bases at V and 6 bases at J, with 10 bases between the two ends. CDR3 protein: CAWSPPMSGELFF. CDR3 DNA sequence: TGTGCCTGGAGTCCCCCCATGTCCGGGGAGCTGTTTTTT.

This clonotype showed up many times. The V gene is TRBV2, the J gene TRBJ1-1; tentative D call: TRBD1 (6 bases). In germline, CDR1 is SNHLY, CDR2 FYNNEI. Trimming pared 6 bases from V and 6 bases from J, leaving 11 bases between. The CDR3 extends over 12 amino acids. The CDR3 reads CASRAGVSEAFF. Here the CDR3 DNA reads TGTGCCAGCAGGGCAGGGGTGTCTGAAGCTTTCTTT.

This chain joins TRBV6-1 and TRBJ1-2; possibly TRBD1 for D (5 bases). With 2 bases removed from V and 4 bases from J, the gap between germline ends came to 11 bases. Germline loops: CDR1 MNHNS, CDR2 SASEGT. This CDR3 contains 14 residues. The chain's CDR3 is CASSEHPGPYGYTF. The CDR3 DNA sequence: TGTGCCAGCAGTGAACATCCGGGGCCCTATGGCTACACCTTC.

This clonotype was counted ten times or more. The chain is built from TRBV20-1 and TRBJ2-2; D may be TRBD1 (5 bases). Germline loops: CDR1 DFQATT, CDR2 SNEGSKA (reference sequence). This CDR3 region has 15 residues. The V and J ends lost 3 bases and 1 base respectively, with 12 bases between them. CDR3 bases: TGCAGTGCTAGTGTAGGGGTGGGGAACACCGGGGAGCTGTTTTTT. Translating gives CSASVGVGNTGELFF.

As to this clonotype: The junction departs from the called germline gene at one end, perhaps through a read error. The genes are TRBV7-2 and TRBJ2-5; a possible D gene is TRBD2 (6 bases). CDR1 and CDR2 from the germline V gene are SGHTA and FQGNSA. This CDR3 is built from 16 residues. DNA of the CDR3: TGCGCCAGCAGCCAAGACGGGAGATGGGTAACAAAGACCCAGTACTTC. Translation gives CASSQDGRWVTKTQYF.

As for this clonotype: The missing conserved phenylalanine or tryptophan at the end of this CDR3 makes a read error likely. No DNA is shown, since the ends of the CDR3 on it are uncertain; the CDR3 is the one TCRdb lists. The chain carries TRBV6-2 or TRBV6-3 and TRBJ1-1; the tabulated D call, TRBD1, remains unverified against the DNA. CDR1 is MNHEY, CDR2 SVGEGT, per germline. Inclusive of both ends, the CDR3 amounts to 17 amino acids. The CDR3: CASSWVTGGMRNTESFY.

This chain links TRBV30 with TRBJ2-5; 10 nucleotides agree with TRBD2. The CDR3 sequence is 15 residues long. Germline CDR1 and CDR2: GTSNPN and SVGIG (reference sequence). J was trimmed by 5 bases and V by 3 bases; bases with no gene match: 9. The CDR3 coding sequence is TGTGCCTGGAGAGGGCTAGCGGGGGTGTGGGAGACCCAGTACTTC. This translates into CAWRGLAGVWETQYF. Variable domain in full (rest from reference TRBV30 and TRBJ2-5): SQTIHQWPATLVQPVGSPLSLECTVEGTSNPNLYWYRQAAGRGLQLLFYSVGIGQISSEVPQNLSASRPQDRQFILSSKKLLLSDSGFYLCAWRGLAGVWETQYFGPGTRLLVL.

The chain employs TRBV2 and TRBJ1-5; unclear D gene. V was trimmed by 1 base and J by 3 bases, leaving 10 bases between them. CDR3 length equals 15 residues. The germline V gene encodes CDR1 SNHLY and CDR2 FYNNEI. CDR3 residues: CASSEGDATNQPQHF. The CDR3 DNA is TGTGCCAGCAGTGAAGGTGACGCGACCAATCAGCCCCAGCATTTT.

This clonotype showed up many times. The chain couples TRBV6-5 to TRBJ2-2, with D unclear. The V and J ends lost 2 bases and 5 bases respectively, with 15 bases between them. The CDR3 spans 16 residues. The germline V gene has CDR1 MNHEY and CDR2 SVGAGI. The CDR3 here is CASSYNSAPPTGELFF. The CDR3 DNA sequence: TGTGCCAGCAGTTACAATTCGGCCCCACCGACCGGGGAGCTGTTTTTT.

This chain links TRBV12-3 or TRBV12-4 with TRBJ1-5, with TRBD1 as a possible D gene (6 bases). The CDR3 sequence is 16 residues long. The V end was cut by 1 base, the J end by 6 bases, with 16 bases between. The CDR3 is CASSLGVLGAGQPQHF. The CDR3 DNA follows: TGTGCCAGCAGTTTAGGTGTTCTGGGGGCGGGTCAGCCCCAGCATTTT.

For the CDR3, the DNA is TGTGCCATCAGTGAGTCACGGTCGGCGGCTGAAGCTTTCTTT. Amino acids: CAISESRSAAEAFF. V is TRBV10-3 and J is TRBJ1-1; D uncertain. This CDR3 has 14 residues. Germline CDR1 is ENHRY and CDR2 is SYGVKD. The V end lost 0 bases, the J end lost 6 bases, and 11 bases lay between the germline ends.

This clonotype was seen only a few times. The J gene is TRBJ2-7, the V gene TRBV15; tentative D call: TRBD2 (5 bases). CDR1 and CDR2 (germline): LNHNV, YYDKDF (reference sequence). The CDR3 consists of 12 residues. The ends were cut back, 1 base at V and 5 bases at J, with 6 bases in the middle. CDR3 in amino acids: CATSRGSDEQYF. The CDR3 nucleotides read TGTGCCACCAGCAGAGGTAGCGACGAGCAGTACTTC.